This T cell receptor beta chain was found in a study of siplizumab effects on memory and regulatory T cells. Study-level findings and limits: Naive T cells seemed more diverse than memory cells and seemed major alloresponse contributors.

Sequencing used immunoSEQ multiplex PCR; TCRdb keeps in-frame clones, though not all of them. The sample has about 100,000 clones, around 92% seen once; the top ten hold approximately 0.15%. Trimming stripped 2 bases from V and 0 bases from J, with 5 bases between. The V gene's germline CDR1 is SNHLY and CDR2 FYNNEI. The CDR3 consists of 15 residues. On this clone itself: No antigen is known for it.

This receptor was taken from a human donor in good health. The sequenced sample was CD4+ T cells sorted from blood. This sequence joins TRBV2 and TRBJ2-6; D gene uncertain. As DNA, the CDR3 is TGTGCCAGCAGTGAAAATGGCTCTGGGGCCAACGTCCTGACTTTC. Its protein is CASSENGSGANVLTF.